This T cell receptor (beta chain) emerged from a study of molecular identifiers for immune sequencing clone quantification. Study context: Replicate RNA came from roughly 18,000 or 92,000 naive CD8 cells and was split five ways, and four parts were sequenced. Whole-study findings and limits: Spiked-in Jurkat TCR RNA corresponding to one cell was reported as detectable against 750,000 to 1,000,000 naive cells. Molecules of identical TCR sharing a barcode could underestimate highly expanded clone sizes.

Naive CD8 T cells were picked out by sorting for CD8+CD4-CCR7+CD45RA+. TCRdb re-derived calls from the PCR reads in MiXCR, one entry per CDR3 protein. This sample has about 500,000 distinct CDR3 sequences, with 20% to 25% found just once. Germline lookup yields CDR1 SGDLS and CDR2 YYNGEE. The V and J ends lost 0 bases and 0 bases respectively, with 14 bases between them. This CDR3 region has 17 residues. This clonotype was seen repeatedly, ten times or more. What it binds is unknown. The sample comprised naive CD8+ T cells from blood, with Jurkat cell RNA spiked in. Subset described: FACS-sorted CD8+CD4-CCR7+CD45RA+ naive T cells. V is TRBV9 and J is TRBJ2-3; perhaps TRBD2 as D (6 bases). The clonotype originates from a human donor in good health. Some libraries in this study had Jurkat cell RNA spiked in. The CDR3 DNA is TGTGCCAGCAGCGTAGGAGGAGCGGGTGCTAGCACAGATACGCAGTATTTT. It translates to CASSVGGAGASTDTQYF.